The 21 T cell receptor beta chains given below trace back to one sample, sequenced in a study of blood T cell repertoires in COVID-19. Using immunoSEQ multiplex PCR, the repertoire was profiled, and TCRdb retains in-frame clones only, with some absent. The table has roughly 16,000 clones, 78% seen once. Specimen: peripheral blood. All receptors come from a man between 60 and 75 years old with active or convalescent COVID-19.

The chain has TRBV2 and TRBJ1-4; tentatively, D is TRBD1 (5 bases). The CDR3 is made up of 12 amino acids. Between the trimmed V and J ends, which lost 3 bases and 15 bases, there was a span of 14 bases. Germline CDR1 and CDR2: SNHLY and FYNNEI. CDR3 protein: CASSESKGLVFF. CDR3 nucleotides: TGTGCCAGCAGTGAGAGTAAGGGACTGGTGTTTTTT.

The chain recombines TRBV10-1 with TRBJ2-3; D perhaps matches TRBD2 (6 bases). The V end was cut by 3 bases, the J end by 2 bases, with 15 bases between. The CDR3 contains 16 residues. Germline CDR1 and CDR2: WNHNN and SYGVQD (reference sequence). For the CDR3, the DNA is TGCGCCAGCAGTGAAGGGAGGACGTCGTACACAGATACGCAGTATTTT. This translates into CASSEGRTSYTDTQYF.

The chain joins TRBV5-1 to TRBJ1-2, with D unclear. Germline CDR1 reads SGHRS; CDR2 reads YFSETQ. V was pared by 9 bases and J by 8 bases, with 20 bases between. CDR3 size: 13 residues. CDR3 protein: CATTDLLGGGYTF. CDR3 nucleotides: TGCGCCACTACTGACTTACTCGGTGGAGGCTACACCTTC.

V gene TRBV5-1 combines with J gene TRBJ1-2, with TRBD1 matching 7 bases. CDR3 length: 13 amino acids. CDR1 and CDR2 from the germline V gene are SGHRS and YFSETQ. V shed 5 bases and J 6 bases; nucleotides not matched to a gene: 7. CDR3 coding DNA: TGCGCCAGCAGACCGACAGGGTCCGATGGCTACACCTTC. Translated: CASRPTGSDGYTF.

The V call is TRBV6-5, the J call TRBJ1-3; no firm D call. The CDR3 covers 15 residues. CDR1 and CDR2 from the germline V gene are MNHEY and SVGAGI. Trimming cost V 2 bases and J 0 bases, with 8 bases left between them. For the CDR3, the DNA is TGTGCCAGCAGTTACGAGGGATTCTCTGGAAACACCATATATTTT. It yields the protein CASSYEGFSGNTIYF.

This clone came up once. This sequence joins TRBV3-1 (or the pseudogene TRBV3-2) and TRBJ2-7, with D perhaps matching TRBD2 (5 bases). The germline V gene has CDR1 LGHDT and CDR2 YNNKEL (reference sequence). Trimming left V 1 base short and J 1 base short, with 11 bases between. This CDR3 has 15 residues. The CDR3 sequence is CASSQGAERSYEQYF. The CDR3 nucleotides are TGTGCCAGCAGCCAAGGAGCGGAGAGATCCTACGAGCAGTACTTC.

This chain uses TRBV6-2 or TRBV6-3 with TRBJ2-7; D gene unclear. Germline CDR1 MNHEY, CDR2 SVGEGT. The CDR3 contains 12 residues. Trimming removed 2 bases from V and 6 bases from J, with 8 bases in between. The CDR3 reads CASSYANGEQYF. CDR3 in DNA: TGTGCCAGCAGTTACGCGAATGGCGAGCAGTACTTC.

This clone came up a few times. The V call is TRBV9, the J call TRBJ2-3; 14 nucleotides agree with TRBD2. Unmatched junction bases numbered 4, after V lost 0 bases and J lost 7 bases. This CDR3 has 16 amino acids. Germline V CDR1 and CDR2: SGDLS, YYNGEE. This CDR3 is CASSVGLAGGLNTQYF. In DNA, the CDR3 is TGTGCCAGCAGCGTAGGACTAGCGGGGGGGCTAAATACGCAGTATTTT.

The chain couples TRBV7-3 to TRBJ2-3; TRBD2 aligns across 12 bases. The CDR3 has 16 amino acids. Germline lookup yields CDR1 SGHTA and CDR2 FQGTGA. V was pared by 4 bases and J by 2 bases, with 4 bases of the junction left unmatched. The CDR3 DNA reads as TGTGCCAGCAGCTACGGACTAGCGGGGTTCACAGATACGCAGTATTTT. Encoded protein: CASSYGLAGFTDTQYF.

V and J are TRBV27 and TRBJ1-2; 11 bases are shared with TRBD1. V gave up 8 bases and J gave up 7 bases; unmatched junction bases: 0. CDR1 MNHEY and CDR2 SMNVEV come from the germline V gene (reference sequence). This CDR3 comprises 11 residues. The CDR3 loop reads CASGQGAGYTF. The CDR3, as DNA: TGTGCCAGCGGACAGGGGGCTGGCTACACCTTC.

This chain uses TRBV11-3 with TRBJ2-5, with D maybe TRBD2 (6 bases). V shed 2 bases and J shed 4 bases, with 17 bases lying between them. The germline CDR1 and CDR2 sequences are SGHNT and YENEEA. The CDR3 length is 16 residues. CDR3 sequence (DNA): TGTGCCAGCAGCTTACGGTCGCTGGGACTTCGAGAGACCCAGTACTTC. This encodes CASSLRSLGLRETQYF.

This clone was counted only a few times. CDR3 loop: CASSQGLLGSYEQYF. The DNA of the CDR3 is TGTGCCAGCAGCCAGGGATTACTAGGTTCCTACGAGCAGTACTTC. The chain links TRBV3-1 (or the pseudogene TRBV3-2) to TRBJ2-7; a weak D match, TRBD2 (5 bases). The CDR3 consists of 15 residues. The germline V gene encodes CDR1 LGHDT and CDR2 YNNKEL (reference sequence). With 3 bases removed from V and 1 base from J, the gap between germline ends came to 13 bases.

The chain has TRBV6-2 or TRBV6-3 and TRBJ2-2; no clear D. Trimming left V 6 bases short and J 6 bases short, with 8 bases between. Germline CDR1 MNHEY, CDR2 SVGEGT. The CDR3 extends over 12 amino acids. DNA of the CDR3: TGTGCCAGCAGCTCCTTATCCGGGGAGCTGTTTTTT. As protein: CASSSLSGELFF.

This chain links TRBV11-2 with TRBJ2-7; 11 nucleotides match TRBD1. The V segment lost 7 bases and the J segment 0 bases; nucleotides outside the gene matches: 11. The CDR3 covers 17 residues. CDR1 is SGHAT, CDR2 FQNNGV, per germline. CDR3 sequence reads: CASIDPGQGGSSYEQYF. The CDR3 coding sequence is TGTGCCAGCATCGACCCGGGACAGGGGGGAAGCTCCTACGAGCAGTACTTC.

In this sample, this clone is medium-sized. CDR3 loop: CASTPNDSPLDQLFF. The CDR3 DNA follows: TGTGCCAGCACCCCTAACGACAGTCCCCTCGACCAACTGTTTTTT. The V gene is TRBV11-2, the J gene TRBJ1-4; D might be TRBD1 (5 bases). Germline-derived CDR1 and CDR2 are SGHAT and FQNNGV. Trimming shortened V by 7 bases and J by 12 bases, and 24 bases separated the two germline ends. The CDR3 runs 15 residues.

J is TRBJ2-3 and V is TRBV10-1; 10 bases fit TRBD2. Germline loops: CDR1 WNHNN, CDR2 SYGVQD (reference sequence). V lost 4 bases to trimming and J lost 6 bases; unmatched junction nucleotides: 4. This CDR3 has 14 amino acids. Written as DNA, the CDR3 is TGCGCCAGCAGTGCGAGCGGGGGGGCTGATACGCAGTATTTT. This encodes CASSASGGADTQYF.

V and J are TRBV12-3 or TRBV12-4 and TRBJ1-2, with 7 bases lining up with TRBD1. The V gene end was trimmed by 6 bases and the J gene end by 3 bases; junction bases not matched to a gene: 4. The CDR3 loop spans 13 amino acids. The CDR3, as DNA: TGTGCCAGCAGGCAAGGGGGCGACTATGGCTACACCTTC. This sequence encodes CASRQGGDYGYTF.

This clone has only a few counts. This chain connects TRBV28 to TRBJ1-2; 7 bases fit TRBD1. Trimming took 6 bases from V and 4 from J; bases not matched to a gene: 8. The CDR3 contains 14 residues. The germline V gene encodes CDR1 MDHEN and CDR2 SYDVKM. The CDR3 DNA reads TGTGCCAGCAGCGCGGACAGGCTGAGCTATGGCTACACCTTC. Protein sequence: CASSADRLSYGYTF.

This clone has just a few counts. The V and J genes are TRBV30 and TRBJ2-4; maybe TRBD1 (6 bases). There are 13 residues in the CDR3. Germline CDR1 is GTSNPN and CDR2 is SVGIG (reference sequence). Trimming took 2 bases from V and 6 from J, leaving 11 bases between them. CDR3 sequence (DNA): TGTGCCTGGAGTCAGGGGACCTCAAACATTCAGTACTTC. As protein: CAWSQGTSNIQYF.

V and J are TRBV6-5 and TRBJ1-6; possibly TRBD1 for D (5 bases). Trimming shortened V by 7 bases and J by 11 bases, and 15 bases separated the two germline ends. Germline values: CDR1 MNHEY, CDR2 SVGAGI. This CDR3 has 13 amino acids. Here the CDR3 reads CASTKGEGTPLHF. CDR3 in DNA: TGTGCCAGCACCAAAGGGGAGGGTACACCCCTCCACTTT.

This rearrangement joins TRBV19 to TRBJ2-1; a weak D match, TRBD1 (6 bases). CDR1 and CDR2 from the germline V gene are LNHDA and SQIVND (reference sequence). The CDR3 is 15 residues long. The germline V and J ends were trimmed by 5 bases and 7 bases, with 18 bases remaining between them. The CDR3 region is CASSYQGPVENEQFF. The CDR3, as DNA: TGTGCCAGTAGTTACCAGGGGCCTGTAGAGAATGAGCAGTTCTTC.